The 20 T cell receptor beta chains given below trace back to one sample, sequenced in a study of T cell repertoires in cytomegalovirus infection. TCRdb processed the reads anew with MiXCR; each CDR3 protein has one entry. Of 110,000 or so distinct CDR3 sequences listed, 29% are singletons. No antigens are known for them. This specimen consisted of CD8+ T cells from cultured PBMCs, obtained from culture after CMV antigen stimulation. All receptors derive from a human donor in good health (CMV status not recorded). Some clones in this sample may be carry-over from other donors' samples.

Only a few counts were recorded for this clonotype. The chain employs TRBV6-1 and TRBJ2-7; a possible D gene is TRBD1 (6 bases). The germline CDR1 and CDR2 sequences are MNHNS and SASEGT. V lost 8 bases and J lost 0, with 11 bases in between. The length of the CDR3 is 13 residues. This chain's CDR3 is CASDQGISYEQYF. As DNA, the CDR3 is TGTGCCAGCGATCAGGGGATCTCCTACGAGCAGTACTTC.

DNA of the CDR3: TGCAGCGTTGAAGATCGAAGGAGGGAGAGCTCCTACAATGAGCAGTTCTTC. It yields the protein CSVEDRRRESSYNEQFF. The chain employs TRBV29-1 and TRBJ2-1, with D possibly being TRBD2 (6 bases). Per germline, CDR1 SQVTM and CDR2 ANQGSEA. V gave up 0 bases and J gave up 0 bases, with 15 bases separating them. This CDR3 spans 17 amino acids.

V gene TRBV19 combines with J gene TRBJ1-5; TRBD1 agrees at 7 bases. This CDR3 region has 20 residues. The V segment lost 3 bases and the J segment 3 bases; nucleotides outside the gene matches: 20. Germline CDR1 reads LNHDA; CDR2 reads SQIVND (reference sequence). CDR3 region: CASSILGRDWRQGDNQPQHF. In nucleotides, the CDR3 is TGTGCCAGTAGTATCTTAGGTAGGGACTGGCGCCAGGGGGACAATCAGCCCCAGCATTTT. Supplemented by reference TRBV19 and TRBJ1-5, the full variable domain reads DGGITQSPKYLFRKEGQNVTLSCEQNLNHDAMYWYRQDPGQGLRLIYYSQIVNDFQKGDIAEGYSVSREKKESFPLTVTSAQKNPTAFYLCASSILGRDWRQGDNQPQHFGDGTRLSIL.

Only a few counts were recorded for this clonotype. The chain has TRBV27 and TRBJ1-6; weak D call: TRBD1 (6 bases). V was cut by 6 bases and J by 10 bases, with 25 bases left in between. This CDR3 spans 17 amino acids. CDR1 and CDR2 from the germline V gene are MNHEY and SMNVEV (reference sequence). The CDR3 protein is CASRIQGRPLGRSPLHF. CDR3 DNA: TGTGCCAGCAGGATACAGGGCCGACCTCTTGGGAGGTCACCCCTCCACTTT.

This clonotype was counted a few times. This chain links TRBV7-6 with TRBJ1-1; TRBD1 matches at 11 bases. There are 15 residues in the CDR3. The V and J ends lost 3 bases and 4 bases, in that order; junction bases with no gene match: 4. CDR1 SGHVS and CDR2 FNYEAQ come from the germline V gene. The CDR3 spells CASSFPGTGGTEAFF. CDR3 bases: TGTGCCAGCAGCTTCCCCGGGACAGGGGGCACTGAAGCTTTCTTT.

Many counts were recorded for this clonotype. V and J are TRBV28 and TRBJ2-7; 10 nucleotides line up with TRBD1. V lost 7 bases, J lost 11 bases, and 8 bases stayed unmatched. The CDR3 consists of 12 residues. The germline V gene has CDR1 MDHEN and CDR2 SYDVKM. CDR3 coding DNA: TGTGCCAGCACTTGGACAGGGGGTTTTGAGTACTTC. It specifies CASTWTGGFEYF.

The gene calls are TRBV28 and TRBJ1-5; D unresolved. The CDR3 is made up of 13 amino acids. In germline, CDR1 is MDHEN, CDR2 SYDVKM. Trimming removed 7 bases at V and 0 bases at J, with 7 bases between. This CDR3 reads CASNGYSNQPQHF. In nucleotides, the CDR3 is TGTGCCAGCAACGGATATAGCAATCAGCCCCAGCATTTT. Drawing the rest from reference TRBV28 and TRBJ1-5, the complete variable domain is DVKVTQSSRYLVKRTGEKVFLECVQDMDHENMFWYRQDPGLGLRLIYFSYDVKMKEKGDIPEGYSVSREKKERFSLILESASTNQTSMYLCASNGYSNQPQHFGDGTRLSIL.

This chain uses TRBV10-3 with TRBJ2-1, with 7 bases lining up with TRBD1. This CDR3 comprises 15 residues. V shed 0 bases and J 7 bases; nucleotides not matched to a gene: 6. Germline CDR1 ENHRY, CDR2 SYGVKD. The CDR3 sequence is CAISESIGTENEQFF. CDR3 coding DNA: TGTGCCATCAGTGAGTCGATAGGGACAGAGAATGAGCAGTTCTTC.

The chain joins TRBV20-1 to TRBJ1-1, with D possibly being TRBD1 (6 bases). CDR1 is DFQATT, CDR2 SNEGSKA, per germline (reference sequence). This CDR3 contains 13 residues. Trimming pared 6 bases from V and 4 bases from J, leaving 15 bases between. Here the CDR3 reads CSARGVRGTEAFF. CDR3 in DNA: TGCAGTGCCCGGGGAGTCAGGGGCACTGAAGCTTTCTTT.

As concerns this clonotype: At one end the junction does not follow the germline gene, possibly because of a read error. V gene TRBV7-6 combines with J gene TRBJ2-1, with 7 bases fitting TRBD2. CDR1 and CDR2 from the germline V gene are SGHVS and FNYEAQ. The CDR3 loop spans 13 amino acids. CDR3 loop: CASSFGLGNEQFF. The CDR3 DNA is TGTGCTAGCAGCTTCGGACTAGGGAATGAGCAGTTCTTC.

The sample holds many counts of this clonotype. The V gene is TRBV6-1, the J gene TRBJ2-3; 9 nucleotides match TRBD2. The V gene's germline CDR1 is MNHNS and CDR2 SASEGT. The CDR3 runs 16 residues. The ends lost 2 bases at V and 4 bases at J; junction bases unmatched: 7. CDR3 in amino acids: CASSEFSGGEADTQYF. The CDR3 nucleotides are TGTGCCAGCAGTGAATTTAGCGGGGGCGAGGCAGATACGCAGTATTTT.

The CDR3 sequence: CASSNGGTQYF. CDR3 nucleotide sequence: TGTGCCAGCAGTAACGGGGGGACCCAGTACTTC. V usage is TRBV12-3 or TRBV12-4 and J usage is TRBJ2-5, with a possible D match to TRBD2 (6 bases). Trimming took 5 bases from V and 7 from J, leaving 8 bases between them. CDR3 length equals 11 residues.

This clonotype was counted only a few times. The V and J genes are TRBV7-6 and TRBJ1-2; D not certain. Trimming stripped 6 bases from V and 0 bases from J, with 14 bases between. Germline V lookup: CDR1 SGHVS, CDR2 FNYEAQ. This CDR3 contains 15 residues. CDR3 sequence reads: CASRNLRRANYGYTF. DNA of the CDR3: TGTGCCAGCAGAAATTTAAGGAGAGCTAACTATGGCTACACCTTC.

This clonotype came up many times. This sequence joins TRBV19 and TRBJ1-6, with D perhaps matching TRBD1 (6 bases). V dropped 8 bases and J dropped 7 bases, with 9 bases sitting between them. The CDR3 loop spans 12 amino acids. Germline assignment: CDR1 LNHDA and CDR2 SQIVND (reference sequence). Written as DNA, the CDR3 is TGTGCCAGTCATACAGGGAATTCACCCCTCCACTTT. This sequence encodes CASHTGNSPLHF.

The chain uses TRBV7-9 and TRBJ2-5, with D possibly being TRBD1 or TRBD2 (5 bases each). The germline V gene has CDR1 SEHNR and CDR2 FQNEAQ (reference sequence). The CDR3 sequence is 15 residues long. Deletions cut 1 base from V and 5 bases from J, with 14 bases between. CDR3 in DNA: TGTGCCAGCAGCTTAGGGGACGTAGGATACGAGACCCAGTACTTC. Translation gives CASSLGDVGYETQYF.

CDR3 protein: CASSPPSPRNTEAFF. The DNA for the CDR3 is TGTGCCAGCAGCCCACCTTCTCCCCGGAACACTGAAGCTTTCTTT. This rearrangement joins TRBV14 to TRBJ1-1; D unresolved. Germline CDR1 SGHDN, CDR2 FVKESK. The CDR3 sequence is 15 residues long. The V end lost 4 bases, the J end lost 1 base, and 13 bases lay between the germline ends. Filled out from reference TRBV14 and TRBJ1-1, the complete variable domain reads EAGVTQFPSHSVIEKGQTVTLRCDPISGHDNLYWYRRVMGKEIKFLLHFVKESKQDESGMPNNRFLAERTGGTYSTLKVQPAELEDSGVYFCASSPPSPRNTEAFFGQGTRLTVV.

There are a few counts of this clonotype. The rearrangement uses TRBV7-9 and TRBJ2-3; 12 bases fit TRBD1. Germline V CDR1 and CDR2: SEHNR, FQNEAQ (reference sequence). The CDR3 consists of 16 residues. V was pared by 2 bases and J by 2 bases, with 2 bases of the junction left unmatched. The CDR3 DNA reads TGTGCCAGCAGCTTAAAGGGACAGGGGGCCACAGATACGCAGTATTTT. Residues: CASSLKGQGATDTQYF.

The rearrangement joins TRBV6-5 to TRBJ1-2; D ambiguous. The germline CDR1 and CDR2 sequences are MNHEY and SVGAGI. CDR3 length: 13 residues. Trimming removed 2 bases at V and 4 bases at J, with 8 bases between. The CDR3 DNA reads TGTGCCAGCAGTTACGGAGCGCTCTATGGCTACACCTTC. This translates into CASSYGALYGYTF.

The genes are TRBV12-3 or TRBV12-4 and TRBJ2-3; D is undetermined. Trimming stripped 6 bases from V and 2 bases from J, with 21 bases between. The CDR3 runs 17 residues. CDR3 sequence reads: CASSYGRVLDDTDTQYF. The CDR3 region has the DNA TGTGCCAGCAGCTACGGACGGGTCTTGGATGACACAGATACGCAGTATTTT.

Written as DNA, the CDR3 is TGTGCCAGCAGCTCCGACGTGGACTTGAACACTGAAGCTTTCTTT. Translated: CASSSDVDLNTEAFF. V is TRBV7-3 and J is TRBJ1-1; D call uncertain. Germline lookup yields CDR1 SGHTA and CDR2 FQGTGA. This CDR3 has 15 residues. Trimming cost V 4 bases and J 0 bases, with 12 bases left between them.